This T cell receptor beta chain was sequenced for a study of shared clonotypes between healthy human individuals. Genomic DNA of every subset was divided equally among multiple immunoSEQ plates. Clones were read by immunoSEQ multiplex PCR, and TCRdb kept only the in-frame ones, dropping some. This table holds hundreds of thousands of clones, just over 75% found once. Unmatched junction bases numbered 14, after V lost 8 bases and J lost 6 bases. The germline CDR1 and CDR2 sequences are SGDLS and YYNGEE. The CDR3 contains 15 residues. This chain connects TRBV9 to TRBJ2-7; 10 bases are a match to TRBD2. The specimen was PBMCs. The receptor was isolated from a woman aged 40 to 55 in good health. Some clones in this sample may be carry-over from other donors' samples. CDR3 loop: CARLRASGRICEQYF. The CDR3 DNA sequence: TGTGCCAGACTGAGGGCTAGCGGGAGAATATGCGAGCAGTACTTC.